These T cell receptor beta chains were read from a single sample in a study of brain T cells in children with intractable seizures. TCRdb's copy holds only in-frame clones and misses some; the assay was immunoSEQ multiplex PCR. The sample records approximately 9,000 clones, over 65% being singletons. The sequencing used resected brain tissue, collected at surgery. The source of these receptors is a girl aged 2 to 9 with tuberous sclerosis and intractable seizures. CDR3s include the opening cysteine and the closing phenylalanine or tryptophan. The D gene is left open where the match is weak. Clone size is shown for a subset of rows, as once, few, many or a class of expanded clone.

V gene	J gene	clone size	D gene	CDR3 protein	CDR3 DNA
TRBV19	TRBJ1-5	medium-sized	NA	CASSIRGQGEDQPQHF	TGTGCCAGTAGTATACGGGGGCAGGGTGAGGATCAGCCCCAGCATTTT
TRBV6-5	TRBJ1-6	NA	TRBD1	CATKRDRVNSPLHF	TGTGCCACCAAAAGAGACAGGGTCAATTCACCCCTCCACTTT
TRBV7-9	TRBJ2-5	NA	TRBD1	CASSSGQGETQYF	TGTGCCAGCAGCTCGGGACAGGGAGAGACCCAGTACTTC
TRBV12-3/TRBV12-4	TRBJ2-7	few	TRBD1	CASSWTGAYEQYF	TGTGCCAGCAGTTGGACAGGTGCCTACGAGCAGTACTTC
TRBV30	TRBJ1-4	few	NA	CAWSVLARQNNEKLFF	TGTGCCTGGAGTGTCCTGGCTCGGCAGAATAATGAAAAACTGTTTTTT
TRBV18	TRBJ1-6	once	NA	CASSLQDLNSPLHF	TGTGCCAGCTCACTACAGGATCTGAATTCACCCCTCCACTTT
TRBV7-6	TRBJ2-3	NA	NA	CASSSLVTSTDTQYF	TGTGCCAGCAGCTCCTTAGTAACTAGCACAGATACGCAGTATTTT
TRBV5-1	TRBJ1-1	NA	TRBD1	CASSLGQGGWNTEAFF	TGCGCCAGCAGCCTCGGACAGGGTGGGTGGAACACTGAAGCTTTCTTT
TRBV6-1	TRBJ1-1	NA	NA	CASSEAWGKTEAFF	TGTGCCAGCAGTGAAGCCTGGGGTAAGACTGAAGCTTTCTTT
TRBV7-9	TRBJ1-1	few	TRBD1	CASSQGQVNMNTEAFF	TGTGCCAGCAGCCAGGGACAGGTGAACATGAACACTGAAGCTTTCTTT
TRBV5-1	TRBJ2-5	once	NA	CASSSGNPGRWETQYF	TGCGCCAGCAGCTCAGGGAATCCGGGACGATGGGAGACCCAGTACTTC
TRBV7-6	TRBJ2-5	NA	TRBD1	CASSQGGQGKETQYF	TGTGCCAGCAGCCAAGGGGGACAGGGAAAAGAGACCCAGTACTTC
TRBV7-3	TRBJ2-3	NA	TRBD2	CASSRLGGTDTQYF	TGTGCCAGCAGCCGACTGGGGGGGACAGATACGCAGTATTTT
TRBV5-5	TRBJ2-1	NA	TRBD2	CASSTTSVGHEQFF	TGTGCCAGCAGCACGACTAGCGTCGGCCATGAGCAGTTCTTC
TRBV6-6	TRBJ1-1	NA	NA	CASSPGLGQGFSTEAFF	TGTGCCAGCAGTCCGGGACTAGGGCAGGGCTTTAGCACTGAAGCTTTCTTT
TRBV14	TRBJ2-1	NA	NA	CASSQGYYEQFF	TGTGCCAGCAGCCAAGGTTATTATGAGCAGTTCTTC
TRBV13	TRBJ2-1	NA	NA	CASSFSESYNEQFF	TGTGCCAGCAGCTTCTCTGAGTCTTACAATGAGCAGTTCTTC
TRBV5-4	TRBJ2-1	NA	NA	CASSQGAGNNEQFF	TGTGCCAGCAGCCAAGGCGCGGGGAACAATGAGCAGTTCTTC
TRBV2	TRBJ1-2	NA	NA	CASSEAGPVNYGYTF	TGTGCCAGCAGTGAGGCAGGGCCGGTTAACTATGGCTACACCTTC
TRBV6-5	TRBJ2-6	few	NA	CASNPGGSGANVLTF	TGTGCCAGCAATCCTGGGGGATCCGGGGCCAACGTCCTGACTTTC
TRBV5-1	TRBJ1-2	few	NA	CASSLGGRLGYTF	TGCGCCAGCAGCCTAGGGGGGCGGCTAGGCTACACCTTC
TRBV3-1/TRBV3-2	TRBJ2-1	NA	TRBD2	CASSYTSGGTGNEQFF	TGTGCCAGCAGCTACACTAGCGGGGGAACAGGGAATGAGCAGTTCTTC
TRBV7-2	TRBJ2-3	NA	TRBD2	CASSSPGTSVDTQYF	TGTGCCAGCAGCTCCCCGGGGACTAGCGTGGATACGCAGTATTTT
TRBV19	TRBJ1-2	NA	NA	CASSSGENFYGYTF	TGTGCCAGTAGTAGTGGAGAAAATTTCTATGGCTACACCTTC
TRBV2	TRBJ1-1	NA	NA	CASSESHVMNTEAFF	TGTGCCAGCAGTGAATCGCATGTCATGAACACTGAAGCTTTCTTT
TRBV18	TRBJ2-1	NA	TRBD1	CASSREQGARYNEQFF	TGTGCCAGCTCACGGGAACAGGGGGCACGCTACAATGAGCAGTTCTTC
TRBV6-5	TRBJ1-2	once	NA	CASGGPFYGYTF	TGTGCCAGTGGGGGGCCGTTTTATGGCTACACCTTC
TRBV2	TRBJ1-3	NA	NA	CASSENTLGSHGGTIYF	TGTGCCAGCAGTGAGAATACGCTCGGCTCACACGGGGGCACCATATATTTT
TRBV18	TRBJ2-3	NA	TRBD2	CASSPRGSAGGPDTQYF	TGTGCCAGCTCACCACGCGGTTCGGCGGGGGGGCCAGATACGCAGTATTTT
TRBV5-8	TRBJ2-3	NA	TRBD2	CASSHPGLAGGTDTQYF	TGTGCCAGCAGCCATCCGGGACTAGCGGGGGGCACAGATACGCAGTATTTT
TRBV27	TRBJ2-1	NA	TRBD1	CASRETGKAEQFF	TGTGCCAGCAGGGAGACAGGGAAAGCTGAGCAGTTCTTC
TRBV30	TRBJ2-3	NA	NA	CAWSSGTKGTDTQYF	TGTGCCTGGAGTTCTGGGACAAAAGGCACAGATACGCAGTATTTT